This T cell receptor beta chain comes out of a study of beta chain features in type 1 diabetes. About the research overall: The study found patients and healthy donors alike in age, gender and cell yields.

Reverse transcribing all isolated RNA meant expressed TCRB transcripts were sequenced. Only in-frame clones appear in the TCRdb table, and some are missing; sequencing was by immunoSEQ multiplex PCR. Found here are around 250,000 clones, 27% of them singletons; the top ten hold 3% to 4%. This CDR3 comprises 12 residues. Germline V CDR1 and CDR2: MNHNY, SVGAGI (reference sequence). The ends were cut back, 6 bases at V and 4 bases at J, with 10 bases in the middle. The specimen sequenced was central memory CD4+ T cells from blood. The sequence was collected from a man between 25 and 39 years old in good health. V is TRBV6-6 and J is TRBJ2-7; D gene ambiguous. CDR3 in DNA: TGTGCCAGCAGGCCGACGGAGTACGAGCAGTACTTC. Its protein is CASRPTEYEQYF.